Presented here are 17 T cell receptor beta chains from one specimen sequenced in a study of T-cell memory formation after mild COVID-19. TCRdb passed the 5' RACE reads through MiXCR, listing each CDR3 protein once. The sample holds a few hundred thousand distinct CDR3 sequences, under 25% seen once. Sequencing was carried out using PBMCs or a T cell subset sorted from them (not recorded which). The source of these receptors is an adult woman who had mild COVID-19 (a few samples of this study predate the infection). Cell type and time point are not known.

The chain combines TRBV7-2 with TRBJ1-2, with a weak D call TRBD1 (5 bases). V was pared by 5 bases and J by 8 bases, with 21 bases between. Germline V gene sequence: CDR1 SGHTA, CDR2 FQGNSA. This CDR3 is 15 amino acids long. The CDR3 DNA reads TGTGCCAGCAGCCCACCACAGGTATCGGCGGGAGGCTACACCTTC. Translating it yields CASSPPQVSAGGYTF.

V usage is TRBV29-1 and J usage is TRBJ1-4; 7 nucleotides match TRBD1. Germline lookup yields CDR1 SQVTM and CDR2 ANQGSEA. The CDR3 runs to 14 residues. Trimming cost V 1 base and J 8 bases; bases outside gene matches: 7. In DNA form, the CDR3 reads TGCAGCGTTGAAGTTGGTGGAGGGGGCGAAAAACTGTTTTTT. Amino acids: CSVEVGGGGEKLFF.

The chain combines TRBV6-1 with TRBJ2-2; D call uncertain. The germline V and J ends were trimmed by 0 bases and 3 bases, with 5 bases remaining between them. In germline, CDR1 is MNHNS, CDR2 SASEGT. This CDR3 has 14 amino acids. CDR3: CASSEALDTGELFF. The CDR3, as DNA: TGTGCCAGCAGTGAAGCACTTGACACCGGGGAGCTGTTTTTT.

V is TRBV20-1 and J is TRBJ2-3, with D tentatively TRBD1 (5 bases). This CDR3 has 16 residues. Trimming cost V 2 bases and J 0 bases, with 15 bases left between them. CDR1 and CDR2 (germline): DFQATT, SNEGSKA (reference sequence). CDR3 nucleotides: TGCAGTGCTAGAAGGACAAGCTGGCGTAGCACAGATACGCAGTATTTT. This sequence encodes CSARRTSWRSTDTQYF.

V and J are TRBV5-1 and TRBJ2-2; TRBD1 is a possible D gene (6 bases). CDR1 and CDR2 (germline): SGHRS, YFSETQ. CDR3 size: 16 residues. V was shortened by 3 bases and J by 0 bases, with 12 bases between the two germline ends. The CDR3 bases are TGCGCCAGCAGCTCAGTCCGACAGGCGAACACCGGGGAGCTGTTTTTT. This sequence encodes CASSSVRQANTGELFF.

This clonotype has only a few counts. The rearrangement uses TRBV18 and TRBJ2-7; no clear D. V lost 5 bases to trimming and J lost 6 bases, with 14 bases between them. Germline V gives CDR1 KGHSH, CDR2 LQKENI. The CDR3 length is 13 residues. DNA for the CDR3: TGTGCCAGCTCATCCCAAGTAGGGCCCGAGCAGTACTTC. This encodes CASSSQVGPEQYF.

Ten or more counts support this clonotype. The chain links TRBV19 to TRBJ2-3, with a weak D call TRBD2 (5 bases). Per the germline V gene, CDR1 is LNHDA and CDR2 is SQIVND (reference sequence). The CDR3 extends over 12 amino acids. Trimming pared 5 bases from V and 6 bases from J, leaving 9 bases between. CDR3 sequence reads: CASSVPGDTQYF. The CDR3 bases are TGTGCCAGTAGTGTTCCGGGGGATACGCAGTATTTT.

This rearrangement joins TRBV12-3 or TRBV12-4 to TRBJ1-2, with D maybe TRBD1 (5 bases). The CDR3 is made up of 13 amino acids. Trimming pared 4 bases from V and 8 bases from J, leaving 14 bases between. The DNA for the CDR3 is TGTGCCAGCAGTTCGGACATTCAGGTCGGCTACACCTTC. Its protein product is CASSSDIQVGYTF.

This clonotype was detected only a few times. The chain carries TRBV7-6 and TRBJ2-7; 9 bases fit TRBD2. The CDR3 covers 18 residues. V dropped 3 bases and J dropped 2; count of bases not matched to a gene: 14. In germline, CDR1 is SGHVS, CDR2 FNYEAQ. CDR3: CASSFGPRGRGVPYEQYF. CDR3 nucleotide sequence: TGTGCCAGCAGCTTCGGTCCTCGCGGGAGGGGGGTCCCCTACGAGCAGTACTTC.

This clonotype appeared many times. This chain connects TRBV20-1 to TRBJ2-1; D is perhaps TRBD2 (7 bases). Trimming removed 4 bases from V and 5 bases from J, with 15 bases in between. CDR3 length equals 14 residues. From germline, CDR1 is DFQATT and CDR2 SNEGSKA (reference sequence). CDR3 protein: CSANGGLVDNEQFF. CDR3 sequence (DNA): TGCAGTGCTAACGGGGGGCTTGTCGACAATGAGCAGTTCTTC.

The CDR3, as DNA: TGCGCCAGCAGCGGCCCCGGCACGAACACTGAAGCTTTCTTT. As protein: CASSGPGTNTEAFF. V and J are TRBV5-1 and TRBJ1-1, with no clear D. V dropped 4 bases and J dropped 1 base, with 11 bases sitting between them. CDR3 size: 14 residues. Germline CDR1 and CDR2: SGHRS and YFSETQ.

The rearrangement uses TRBV30 and TRBJ1-2; tentatively, D is TRBD1 (5 bases). V lost 0 bases and J lost 8, with 10 bases in between. Germline-derived CDR1 and CDR2 are GTSNPN and SVGIG (reference sequence). The CDR3 loop spans 12 amino acids. The CDR3 reads CAWSVGVGGYTF. DNA for the CDR3: TGTGCCTGGAGTGTGGGGGTCGGGGGCTACACCTTC.

CDR3 sequence reads: CASSRTGQIDTQYF. For the CDR3, the DNA is TGTGCCAGCAGTAGGACAGGGCAGATAGATACGCAGTATTTT. The chain couples TRBV6-1 to TRBJ2-3; TRBD1 matches 8 bases. Unmatched junction bases numbered 6, after V lost 5 bases and J lost 5 bases. The CDR3 is made up of 14 amino acids. Germline loops: CDR1 MNHNS, CDR2 SASEGT.

This chain links TRBV14 with TRBJ1-2, with D perhaps matching TRBD1 (6 bases). V lost 3 bases and J 6 bases, leaving 11 bases between the germline ends. This CDR3 has 13 residues. Germline V gene sequence: CDR1 SGHDN, CDR2 FVKESK. The CDR3 region has the DNA TGTGCCAGCAGCCAGCAGGGGCGGCATGGCTACACCTTC. Translated, it gives CASSQQGRHGYTF.

The V and J genes are TRBV24-1 and TRBJ1-5; D unclear. Per germline, CDR1 KGHDR and CDR2 SFDVKD. V gave up 4 bases and J gave up 0 bases, with 9 bases separating them. The CDR3 sequence is 15 residues long. CDR3 coding DNA: TGTGCCACCAGTGAGGGAAGGTATAGCAATCAGCCCCAGCATTTT. Translation gives CATSEGRYSNQPQHF.

This chain links TRBV2 with TRBJ1-6, with no clear D. The ends were cut back, 8 bases at V and 9 bases at J, with 14 bases in the middle. Per germline, CDR1 SNHLY and CDR2 FYNNEI. The CDR3 loop spans 13 amino acids. The CDR3 spells CASGIGFGSPLHF. The DNA of the CDR3 is TGTGCCAGCGGCATAGGGTTCGGTTCACCCCTCCACTTT.

The chain employs TRBV6-2 or TRBV6-3 and TRBJ1-1; 8 positions match TRBD1. Germline CDR1 and CDR2: MNHEY and SVGEGT. V lost 6 bases to trimming and J lost 7 bases; unmatched junction nucleotides: 7. The CDR3 spans 13 residues. In nucleotides, the CDR3 is TGTGCCAGCAGCCGCAACAGGGGGGATGAAGCTTTCTTT. It specifies CASSRNRGDEAFF.